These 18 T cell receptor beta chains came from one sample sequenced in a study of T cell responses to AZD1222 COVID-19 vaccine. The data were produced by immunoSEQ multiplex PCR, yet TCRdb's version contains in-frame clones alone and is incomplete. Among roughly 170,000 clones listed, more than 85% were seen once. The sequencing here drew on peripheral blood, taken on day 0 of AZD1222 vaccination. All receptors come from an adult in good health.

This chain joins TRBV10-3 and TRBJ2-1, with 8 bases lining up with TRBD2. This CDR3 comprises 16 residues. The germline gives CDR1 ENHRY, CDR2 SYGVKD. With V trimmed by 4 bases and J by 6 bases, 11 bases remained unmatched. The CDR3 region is CAISGITGLVANEQFF. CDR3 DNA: TGTGCCATCAGTGGGATAACGGGACTAGTCGCCAATGAGCAGTTCTTC.

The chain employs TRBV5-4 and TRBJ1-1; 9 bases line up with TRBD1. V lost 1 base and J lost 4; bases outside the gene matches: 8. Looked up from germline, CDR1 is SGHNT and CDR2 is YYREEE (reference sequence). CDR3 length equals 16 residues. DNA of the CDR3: TGTGCCAGCAGCTTGATGGGGACAGGGAGTAGCACTGAAGCTTTCTTT. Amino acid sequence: CASSLMGTGSSTEAFF.

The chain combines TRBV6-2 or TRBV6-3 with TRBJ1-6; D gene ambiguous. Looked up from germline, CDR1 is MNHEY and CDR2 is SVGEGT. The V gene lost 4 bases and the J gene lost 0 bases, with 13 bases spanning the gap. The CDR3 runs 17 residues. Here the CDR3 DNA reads TGTGCCAGCAGTTTTTTGGAGGAGAGCTCCTATAATTCACCCCTCCACTTT. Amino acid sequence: CASSFLEESSYNSPLHF.

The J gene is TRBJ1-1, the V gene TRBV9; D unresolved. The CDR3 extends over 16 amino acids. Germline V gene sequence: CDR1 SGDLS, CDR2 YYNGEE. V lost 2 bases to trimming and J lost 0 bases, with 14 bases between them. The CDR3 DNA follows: TGTGCCAGCAGCGTCCCATCAGGCCCCTTGAACACTGAAGCTTTCTTT. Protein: CASSVPSGPLNTEAFF.

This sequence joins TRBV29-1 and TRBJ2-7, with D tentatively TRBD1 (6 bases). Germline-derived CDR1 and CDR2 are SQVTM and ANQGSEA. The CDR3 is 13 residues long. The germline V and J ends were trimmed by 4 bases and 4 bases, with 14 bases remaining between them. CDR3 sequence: CSVVRGIGYEQYF. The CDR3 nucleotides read TGCAGCGTTGTCAGGGGAATAGGGTACGAGCAGTACTTC.

CDR3 bases: TGTGCCAGCAGTCGGACAGGGTTCGCTGAAGCTTTCTTT. As protein: CASSRTGFAEAFF. The chain uses TRBV25-1 and TRBJ1-1; 8 bases are shared with TRBD1. The CDR3 loop spans 13 amino acids. Germline V gene lookup returns CDR1 MGHDK and CDR2 SYGVNS. V lost 5 bases to trimming and J lost 6 bases; unmatched junction nucleotides: 5.

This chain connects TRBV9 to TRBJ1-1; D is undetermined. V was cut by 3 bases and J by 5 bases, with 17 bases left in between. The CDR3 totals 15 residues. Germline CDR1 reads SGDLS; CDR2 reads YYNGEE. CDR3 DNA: TGTGCCAGCAGCGCAGGCGGTAATTATGCTACTGAAGCTTTCTTT. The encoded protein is CASSAGGNYATEAFF.

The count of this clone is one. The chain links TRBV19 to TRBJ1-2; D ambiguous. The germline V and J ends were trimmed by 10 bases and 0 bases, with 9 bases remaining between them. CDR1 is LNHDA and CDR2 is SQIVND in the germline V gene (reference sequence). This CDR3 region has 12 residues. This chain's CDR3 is CATRLANYGYTF. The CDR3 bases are TGTGCCACCCGGTTAGCTAACTATGGCTACACCTTC.

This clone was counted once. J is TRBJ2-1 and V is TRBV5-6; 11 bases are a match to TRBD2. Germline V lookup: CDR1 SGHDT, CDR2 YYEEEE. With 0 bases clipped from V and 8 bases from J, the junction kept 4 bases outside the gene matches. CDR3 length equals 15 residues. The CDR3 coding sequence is TGTGCCAGCAGCTTGGTAGCGGGGGGGCCACATGAGCAGTTCTTC. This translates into CASSLVAGGPHEQFF.

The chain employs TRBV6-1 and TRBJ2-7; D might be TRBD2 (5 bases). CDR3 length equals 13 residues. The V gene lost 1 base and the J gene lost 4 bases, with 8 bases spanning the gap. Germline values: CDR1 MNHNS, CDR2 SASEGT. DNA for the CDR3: TGTGCCAGCAGTGAAGGGACTGCGTACGAGCAGTACTTC. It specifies CASSEGTAYEQYF.

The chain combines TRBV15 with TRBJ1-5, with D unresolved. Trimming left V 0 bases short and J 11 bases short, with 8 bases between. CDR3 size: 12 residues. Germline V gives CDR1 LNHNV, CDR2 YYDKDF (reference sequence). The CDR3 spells CATSRDLSAQHF. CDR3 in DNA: TGTGCCACCAGCAGAGATTTAAGCGCCCAGCATTTT.

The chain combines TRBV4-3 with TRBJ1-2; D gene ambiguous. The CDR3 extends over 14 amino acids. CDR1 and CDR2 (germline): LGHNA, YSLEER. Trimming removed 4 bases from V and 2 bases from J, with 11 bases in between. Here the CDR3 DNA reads TGCGCCAGCAGCCCCAGGACGGGGAACTATGGCTACACCTTC. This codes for CASSPRTGNYGYTF.

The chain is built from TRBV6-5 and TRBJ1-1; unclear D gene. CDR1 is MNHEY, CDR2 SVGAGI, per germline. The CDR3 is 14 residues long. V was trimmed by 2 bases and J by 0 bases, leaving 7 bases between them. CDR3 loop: CASSYAGMNTEAFF. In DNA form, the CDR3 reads TGTGCCAGCAGTTACGCTGGGATGAACACTGAAGCTTTCTTT.

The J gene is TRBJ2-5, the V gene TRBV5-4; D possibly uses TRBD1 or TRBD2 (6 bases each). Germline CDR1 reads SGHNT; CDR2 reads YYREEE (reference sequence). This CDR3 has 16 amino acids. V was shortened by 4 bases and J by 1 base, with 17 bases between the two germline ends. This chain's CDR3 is CASSVRVGGVQETQYF. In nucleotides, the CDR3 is TGTGCCAGCAGCGTACGAGTGGGGGGCGTCCAAGAGACCCAGTACTTC.

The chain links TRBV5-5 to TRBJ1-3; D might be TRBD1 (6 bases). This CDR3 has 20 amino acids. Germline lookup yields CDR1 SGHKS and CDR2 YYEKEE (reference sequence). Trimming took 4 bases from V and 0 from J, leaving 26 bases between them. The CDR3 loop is CASSGEDRHGTSTSGNTIYF. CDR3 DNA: TGTGCCAGCAGCGGGGAGGACAGACACGGGACGTCAACCTCTGGAAACACCATATATTTT.

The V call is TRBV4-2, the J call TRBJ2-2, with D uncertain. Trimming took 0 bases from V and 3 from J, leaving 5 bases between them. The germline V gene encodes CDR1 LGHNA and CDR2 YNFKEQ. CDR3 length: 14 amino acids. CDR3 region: CASSQDEHTGELFF. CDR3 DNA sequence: TGTGCCAGCAGCCAAGATGAGCACACCGGGGAGCTGTTTTTT.

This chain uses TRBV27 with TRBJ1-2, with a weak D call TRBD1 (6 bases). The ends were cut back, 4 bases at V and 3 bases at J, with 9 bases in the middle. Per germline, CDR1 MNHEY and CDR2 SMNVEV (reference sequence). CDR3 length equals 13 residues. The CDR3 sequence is CASSSGGHYGYTF. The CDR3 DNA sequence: TGTGCCAGCAGTTCCGGGGGCCACTATGGCTACACCTTC.

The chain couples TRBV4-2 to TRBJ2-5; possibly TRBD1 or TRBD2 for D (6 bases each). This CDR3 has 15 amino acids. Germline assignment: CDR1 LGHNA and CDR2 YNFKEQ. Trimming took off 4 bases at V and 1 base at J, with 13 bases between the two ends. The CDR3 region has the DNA TGTGCCAGCAGCCTATCGGGGGCAATCCAAGAGACCCAGTACTTC. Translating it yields CASSLSGAIQETQYF.